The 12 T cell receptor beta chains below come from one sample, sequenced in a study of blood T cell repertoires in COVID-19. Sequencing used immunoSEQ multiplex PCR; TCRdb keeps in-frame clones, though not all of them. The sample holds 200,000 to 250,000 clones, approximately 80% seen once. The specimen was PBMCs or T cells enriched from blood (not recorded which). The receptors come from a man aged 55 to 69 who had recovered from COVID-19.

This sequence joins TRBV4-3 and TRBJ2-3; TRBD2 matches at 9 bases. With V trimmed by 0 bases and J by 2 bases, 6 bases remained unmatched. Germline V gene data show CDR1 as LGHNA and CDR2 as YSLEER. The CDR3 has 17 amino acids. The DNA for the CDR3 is TGCGCCAGCAGCCAAGAGAGAGCGGGGGGTCCCACAGATACGCAGTATTTT. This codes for CASSQERAGGPTDTQYF.

CDR3 sequence: CAWSVTTTTEAFF. Written as DNA, the CDR3 is TGTGCCTGGAGTGTGACGACGACAACTGAAGCTTTCTTT. This rearrangement joins TRBV30 to TRBJ1-1; D ambiguous. Germline V lookup: CDR1 GTSNPN, CDR2 SVGIG (reference sequence). Trimming cost V 0 bases and J 5 bases, with 10 bases left between them. The CDR3 consists of 13 residues.

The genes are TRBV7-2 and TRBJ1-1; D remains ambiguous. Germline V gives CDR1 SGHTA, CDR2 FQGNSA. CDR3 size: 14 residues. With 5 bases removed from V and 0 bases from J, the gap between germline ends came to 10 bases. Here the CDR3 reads CASSAGNMNTEAFF. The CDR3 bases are TGTGCCAGCAGCGCGGGAAACATGAACACTGAAGCTTTCTTT. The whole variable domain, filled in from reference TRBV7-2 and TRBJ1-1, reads GAGVSQSPSNKVTEKGKDVELRCDPISGHTALYWYRQSLGQGLEFLIYFQGNSAPDKSGLPSDRFSAERTGGSVSTLTIQRTQQEDSAVYLCASSAGNMNTEAFFGQGTRLTVV.

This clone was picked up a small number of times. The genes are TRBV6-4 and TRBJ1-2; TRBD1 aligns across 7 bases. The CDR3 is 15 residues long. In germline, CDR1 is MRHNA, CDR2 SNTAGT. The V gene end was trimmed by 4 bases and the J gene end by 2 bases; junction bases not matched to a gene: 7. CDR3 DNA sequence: TGTGCCAGCAGTGTCTACCCGACAGGGAACTATGGCTACACCTTC. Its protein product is CASSVYPTGNYGYTF.

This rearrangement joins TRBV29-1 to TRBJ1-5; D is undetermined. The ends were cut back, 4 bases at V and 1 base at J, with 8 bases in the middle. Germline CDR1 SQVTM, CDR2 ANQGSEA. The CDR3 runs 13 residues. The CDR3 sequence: CSVGGGSNQPQHF. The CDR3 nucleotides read TGCAGCGTTGGAGGTGGAAGCAATCAGCCCCAGCATTTT.

Here the CDR3 reads CASSRAGGGTDTQYF. The CDR3 bases are TGTGCCAGCAGTAGAGCGGGGGGGGGCACAGATACGCAGTATTTT. This rearrangement joins TRBV9 to TRBJ2-3, with 10 bases fitting TRBD2. Germline-derived CDR1 and CDR2 are SGDLS and YYNGEE. The trim removed 5 bases at V and 1 base at J, leaving 4 bases unmatched. CDR3 length: 15 amino acids.

CDR3 protein: CASSLGPNGYGYTF. The DNA for the CDR3 is TGTGCCAGCAGCTTAGGTCCGAACGGCTATGGCTACACCTTC. The chain employs TRBV7-8 and TRBJ1-2, with D unresolved. Trimming stripped 1 base from V and 4 bases from J, with 10 bases between. The CDR3 has 14 amino acids. Germline V lookup: CDR1 SGHVS, CDR2 FQNEAQ.

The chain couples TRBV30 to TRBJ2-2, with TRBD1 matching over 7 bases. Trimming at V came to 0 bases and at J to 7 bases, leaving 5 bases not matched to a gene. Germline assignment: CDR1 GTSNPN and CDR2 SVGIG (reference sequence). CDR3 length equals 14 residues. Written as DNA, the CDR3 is TGTGCCTGGAGTGTAATACAGGGGAGCGGGGAGCTGTTTTTT. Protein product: CAWSVIQGSGELFF.

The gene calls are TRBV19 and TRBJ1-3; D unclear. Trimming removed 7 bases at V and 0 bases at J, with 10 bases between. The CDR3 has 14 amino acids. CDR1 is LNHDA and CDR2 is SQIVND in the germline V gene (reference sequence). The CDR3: CASTLRGSGNTIYF. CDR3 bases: TGTGCCAGTACTCTCCGGGGCTCTGGAAACACCATATATTTT.

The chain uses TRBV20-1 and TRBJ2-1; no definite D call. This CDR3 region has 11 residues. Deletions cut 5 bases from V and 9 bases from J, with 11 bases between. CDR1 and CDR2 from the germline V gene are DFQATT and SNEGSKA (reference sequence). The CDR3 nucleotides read TGCAGTGCTTCCTTTTTCGGTGAGCAGTTCTTC. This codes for CSASFFGEQFF.

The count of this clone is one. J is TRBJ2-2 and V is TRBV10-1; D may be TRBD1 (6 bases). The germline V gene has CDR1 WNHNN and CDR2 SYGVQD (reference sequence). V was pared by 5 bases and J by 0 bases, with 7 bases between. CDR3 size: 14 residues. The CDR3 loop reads CASSRTANTGELFF. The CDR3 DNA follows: TGCGCCAGCAGTCGGACAGCGAACACCGGGGAGCTGTTTTTT.

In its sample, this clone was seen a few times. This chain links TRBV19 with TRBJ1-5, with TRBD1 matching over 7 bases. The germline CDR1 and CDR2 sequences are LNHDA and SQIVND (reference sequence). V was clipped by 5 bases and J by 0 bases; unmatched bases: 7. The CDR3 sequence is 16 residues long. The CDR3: CASSPDRAYSNQPQHF. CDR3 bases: TGTGCCAGTAGTCCCGACAGGGCCTATAGCAATCAGCCCCAGCATTTT.